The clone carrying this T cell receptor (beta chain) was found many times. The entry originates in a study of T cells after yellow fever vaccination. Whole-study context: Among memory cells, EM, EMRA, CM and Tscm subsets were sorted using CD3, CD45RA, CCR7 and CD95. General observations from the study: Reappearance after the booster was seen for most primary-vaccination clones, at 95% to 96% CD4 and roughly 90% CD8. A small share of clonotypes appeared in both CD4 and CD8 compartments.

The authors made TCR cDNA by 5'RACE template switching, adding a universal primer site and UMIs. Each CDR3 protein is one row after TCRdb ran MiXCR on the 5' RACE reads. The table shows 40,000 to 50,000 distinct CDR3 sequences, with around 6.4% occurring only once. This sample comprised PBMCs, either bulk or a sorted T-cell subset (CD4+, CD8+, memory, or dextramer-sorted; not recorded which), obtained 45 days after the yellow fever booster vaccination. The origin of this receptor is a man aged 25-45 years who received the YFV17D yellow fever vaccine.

The CDR3 sequence is CASSLGQGSYGYTF. CDR3 DNA: TGTGCCAGCAGCCTGGGACAGGGCAGCTATGGCTACACCTTC. This chain uses TRBV7-2 with TRBJ1-2; 9 nucleotides line up with TRBD1. CDR3 length equals 14 residues. CDR1 is SGHTA, CDR2 FQGNSA, per germline. After removal of 5 bases from V and 4 bases from J, the junction contained 5 bases not matched to a gene.